Here is one T cell receptor (beta chain) with its context. Antigen specificity is unknown. Using a J-beta primer mix together with a sample-barcoded 5' primer, a second PCR was run for about 6 to 11 cycles. Via MiXCR, TCRdb re-called the 5' RACE reads, giving one row per CDR3 protein. The repertoire holds 1.4 million or so distinct CDR3 sequences, approximately 43% seen once, with 4% in the top ten. Germline V gene sequence: CDR1 LGHDT, CDR2 YNNKEL (reference sequence). The germline V and J ends were trimmed by 4 bases and 4 bases, with 8 bases remaining between them. The CDR3 consists of 13 residues. This record belongs to a study of blood T cells in healthy people across ages. Study summary: Per every two T cells, about one barcoded beta molecule was captured by template switching. The study, taken as a whole, reports: Reliance upon unsorted PBMCs precluded definitive naive versus antigen-experienced comparison. Samples with more naive T cells showed higher observed beta diversity.

Sequencing used blood. V gene TRBV3-1 combines with J gene TRBJ2-1; D remains ambiguous. The receptor was isolated from a woman younger than 30 in good health. CDR3 protein: CASSLPEYNEQFF. CDR3 DNA sequence: TGTGCCAGCAGCCTGCCAGAGTACAATGAGCAGTTCTTC.